This T cell receptor beta chain came from a study of PD-1 blockade in classical Hodgkin lymphoma. Sequencing was performed with immunoSEQ multiplex PCR; in TCRdb, only in-frame clones are kept and a portion is missing. The sample includes fewer than 15,000 clones, roughly 84% of them seen just once. CDR1 SEHNR and CDR2 FQNEAQ come from the germline V gene (reference sequence). CDR3 length equals 16 residues. V dropped 5 bases and J dropped 4; count of bases not matched to a gene: 11. Each of the patients experienced relapse following autologous stem cell transplantation, and their brentuximab vedotin exposure differed. By magnetic negative selection, CD8+ T cells were isolated from the thawed PBMCs.

This clonotype was obtained from a human donor with classical Hodgkin lymphoma. The material sequenced was CD8+ T cells from blood, taken at baseline. This chain connects TRBV7-9 to TRBJ1-1, with TRBD1 matching 9 bases. CDR3 in DNA: TGTGCCAGCAGCCCGACAGGGGGAGTACCAGGCACTGAAGCTTTCTTT. Translating it yields CASSPTGGVPGTEAFF.